This T cell receptor (beta chain) stems from a study of T-cell memory formation after mild COVID-19. MiXCR, applied by TCRdb to the 5' RACE reads, yields one record per CDR3 protein. Among 290,000 or so distinct CDR3 sequences, roughly 21% were seen once, and the ten largest hold 20% to 25%. V was clipped by 5 bases and J by 0 bases, with 21 bases between them. The CDR3 consists of 18 residues. In germline, CDR1 is MGHRA, CDR2 YSYEKL. This clonotype was seen only a few times. The sequence came from a young man who had mild COVID-19 (a few samples of this study predate the infection). Cell type and time point are not known. The gene calls are TRBV4-1 and TRBJ2-3; D could derive from TRBD1 or TRBD2 (7 bases each). Sequencing used PBMCs or a T cell subset sorted from them (not recorded which). The CDR3 coding sequence is TGCGCCAGCAGCTTACCCAGGGGGGGACAGCCTAGCACAGATACGCAGTATTTT. Protein: CASSLPRGGQPSTDTQYF.